This T cell receptor beta chain was captured in a study of blood T cell repertoires in COVID-19. Study context: Samples of COVID-19 (acute and convalescent) were obtained from the United States, Italy and Spain.

Those who participated ranged in age from about 18 to 95 years and resided in under 25 US areas. Cohort 3 donors counted as recovered after two negative PCRs, clearance, or resolved symptoms. The sample holds many counts of this clone. With 2 bases clipped from V and 1 base from J, the junction kept 2 bases outside the gene matches. The germline V gene encodes CDR1 MNHEY and CDR2 SMNVEV (reference sequence). The length of the CDR3 is 15 residues. Authors' methods: Amplification of reference gene primers provided the estimated nucleated cell counts. Sequenced by immunoSEQ multiplex PCR; TCRdb stores in-frame clones only, minus some. The D gene and trimming were derived from the DNA, and the V and J assignments and clone size from that table. The sample lists hundreds of thousands of clones, about 86% seen once, with about a tenth in the top ten.

V is TRBV27 and J is TRBJ1-1, with 9 bases aligning to TRBD1. The source is a woman aged 45-65 years who had recovered from COVID-19. The sequencing input was PBMCs or T cells enriched from blood (not recorded which). CDR3 residues: CASSLDRGGNTEAFF. As DNA, the CDR3 is TGTGCCAGCAGTTTAGACAGGGGGGGGAACACTGAAGCTTTCTTT.